Listed below are T cell receptor beta chains from one sample, sequenced in a study of blood T cells in healthy people across ages. TCRdb reprocessed the 5' RACE reads via MiXCR and lists one record per CDR3 protein. The sample gives approximately 830,000 distinct CDR3 sequences, 55% to 65% of which show up once; about a quarter is in the top ten. Sample: blood. These receptors came from a man younger than 40 in good health. Both conserved end residues are part of each CDR3. D genes are given only for firm matches. Where a row states a size, it is once, few, many or the class of an expanded clone; other rows omit it.

D: .
size: .
V: TRBV29-1
J: TRBJ2-5
CDR3: CSVLSGYQYF
DNA: TGCAGCGTCCTCAGCGGGTACCAGTACTTC

D: .
size: .
V: TRBV29-1
J: TRBJ2-2
CDR3: CSVFSGLLNTGELFF
DNA: TGCAGCGTTTTCTCGGGACTCCTGAACACCGGGGAGCTGTTTTTT

D: .
size: .
V: TRBV6-5
J: TRBJ2-3
CDR3: CASSYTRGTDTQYF
DNA: TGTGCCAGCAGTTACACCAGGGGCACAGATACGCAGTATTTT

D: .
size: once
V: TRBV20-1
J: TRBJ2-2
CDR3: CSAQRGSNTGELFF
DNA: TGCAGTGCTCAACGGGGGTCAAACACCGGGGAGCTGTTTTTT

D: .
size: .
V: TRBV27
J: TRBJ1-6
CDR3: CASSLQEGSPLHF
DNA: TGTGCCAGCAGTTTGCAGGAGGGATCACCCCTCCACTTT

D: .
size: once
V: TRBV7-2
J: TRBJ2-3
CDR3: CASSLGAGPPDTQYF
DNA: TGTGCCAGCAGCTTGGGGGCAGGCCCCCCAGATACGCAGTATTTT

D: .
size: .
V: TRBV11-2
J: TRBJ2-7
CDR3: CASSLGIVVHEQYF
DNA: TGTGCCAGCAGCTTAGGAATAGTGGTGCACGAGCAGTACTTC

D: TRBD2
size: .
V: TRBV7-3
J: TRBJ2-1
CDR3: CASSLIGAGPYNEQFF
DNA: TGTGCCAGCAGCTTAATAGGAGCGGGACCCTACAATGAGCAGTTCTTC

D: TRBD1
size: .
V: TRBV5-1
J: TRBJ2-3
CDR3: CASSSKDREADTQYF
DNA: TGCGCCAGCAGCTCCAAGGACAGGGAGGCAGATACGCAGTATTTT

D: TRBD1
size: few
V: TRBV12-3/TRBV12-4
J: TRBJ1-2
CDR3: CASSFNLGQGNGYTF
DNA: TGTGCCAGCAGTTTCAACCTGGGACAGGGAAACGGCTACACCTTC

D: TRBD1
size: .
V: TRBV7-2
J: TRBJ1-2
CDR3: CASSLDGTGIYYGYTF
DNA: TGTGCCAGCAGCTTAGACGGGACAGGGATTTACTATGGCTACACCTTC

D: .
size: .
V: TRBV20-1
J: TRBJ1-4
CDR3: CSAIKHSLNEKLFF
DNA: TGCAGTGCTATAAAGCACAGCCTTAATGAAAAACTGTTTTTT

D: .
size: .
V: TRBV6-1
J: TRBJ2-7
CDR3: CASGEAGRTVYEQYF
DNA: TGTGCCAGCGGTGAAGCAGGCAGGACAGTCTACGAGCAGTACTTC

D: .
size: once
V: TRBV20-1
J: TRBJ1-5
CDR3: CSARGVLETGDNQPQHF
DNA: TGCAGTGCGCGCGGGGTCCTAGAGACAGGCGACAATCAGCCCCAGCATTTT

D: .
size: .
V: TRBV12-3/TRBV12-4
J: TRBJ1-1
CDR3: CASSPVGGHRAFF
DNA: TGTGCCAGCAGTCCAGTTGGGGGGCATCGGGCTTTCTTT

D: .
size: .
V: TRBV12-3/TRBV12-4
J: TRBJ2-7
CDR3: CASSLTRGASEQYF
DNA: TGTGCCAGCAGTTTAACACGGGGCGCGTCCGAGCAGTACTTC

D: .
size: .
V: TRBV20-1
J: TRBJ1-5
CDR3: CSAREGPIPISNQPQHF
DNA: TGCAGTGCTAGGGAGGGCCCCATACCCATTAGCAATCAGCCCCAGCATTTT

D: TRBD1
size: .
V: TRBV30
J: TRBJ2-1
CDR3: CAFHPGTGYYNEQFF
DNA: TGTGCCTTCCACCCCGGGACAGGATACTACAATGAGCAGTTCTTC

D: .
size: .
V: TRBV3-1
J: TRBJ2-5
CDR3: CASSQARCQETQYF
DNA: TGTGCCAGCAGCCAAGCGCGGTGCCAAGAGACCCAGTACTTC

D: TRBD2
size: .
V: TRBV20-1
J: TRBJ2-3
CDR3: CSARGQRGVTDTQYF
DNA: TGCAGTGCTAGAGGGCAGCGGGGGGTGACAGATACGCAGTATTTT

D: .
size: .
V: TRBV6-5
J: TRBJ2-6
CDR3: CASRVGSGANVLTF
DNA: TGTGCCAGCAGGGTGGGCTCTGGGGCCAACGTCCTGACTTTC

D: TRBD1
size: .
V: TRBV11-3
J: TRBJ2-1
CDR3: CASRQIGGGEQFF
DNA: TGTGCCAGCAGACAAATAGGGGGCGGAGAGCAGTTCTTC

D: TRBD1
size: .
V: TRBV20-1
J: TRBJ2-6
CDR3: CSAKDRAGANVLTF
DNA: TGCAGTGCTAAGGACAGGGCCGGGGCCAACGTCCTGACTTTC

D: .
size: .
V: TRBV4-2
J: TRBJ2-1
CDR3: CASSQDPIRTLSSYNEQFF
DNA: TGTGCCAGCAGCCAAGATCCAATCCGGACTCTGAGCTCCTACAATGAGCAGTTCTTC

D: .
size: .
V: TRBV12-3/TRBV12-4
J: TRBJ2-3
CDR3: CASTTGTDTQYF
DNA: TGTGCCAGCACGACCGGCACAGATACGCAGTATTTT

D: .
size: few
V: TRBV12-3/TRBV12-4
J: TRBJ2-1
CDR3: CASTERALSYNEQFF
DNA: TGTGCCAGCACCGAGAGGGCCTTATCCTACAATGAGCAGTTCTTC

D: .
size: .
V: TRBV12-3/TRBV12-4
J: TRBJ1-2
CDR3: CASSHRSGGYTF
DNA: TGTGCCAGCAGTCACAGAAGTGGTGGCTACACCTTC

D: .
size: few
V: TRBV28
J: TRBJ2-2
CDR3: CASSLWQTNTGELFF
DNA: TGTGCCAGCAGTTTGTGGCAGACGAACACCGGGGAGCTGTTTTTT

D: .
size: .
V: TRBV7-8
J: TRBJ2-1
CDR3: CASSLGPFRNLPYNEQFF
DNA: TGTGCCAGCAGCTTAGGCCCCTTCAGAAACTTGCCCTACAATGAGCAGTTCTTC

D: .
size: .
V: TRBV10-3
J: TRBJ2-3
CDR3: CVAGGSTDTQYF
DNA: TGTGTCGCCGGGGGCAGTACAGATACGCAGTATTTT

D: TRBD2
size: .
V: TRBV9
J: TRBJ2-3
CDR3: CASSEPTSGGRDTQYF
DNA: TGTGCCAGCAGCGAACCGACTAGCGGGGGCCGGGATACGCAGTATTTT

D: .
size: few
V: TRBV29-1
J: TRBJ2-7
CDR3: CSVEAGSYEQYF
DNA: TGCAGCGTTGAAGCGGGGTCCTACGAGCAGTACTTC

D: .
size: .
V: TRBV10-3
J: TRBJ2-3
CDR3: CATLDGTGTDTQYF
DNA: TGTGCCACACTGGACGGGACCGGCACAGATACGCAGTATTTT

D: .
size: .
V: TRBV29-1
J: TRBJ2-1
CDR3: CSVVRGTYNEQFF
DNA: TGCAGCGTTGTCCGGGGCACGTACAATGAGCAGTTCTTC

D: .
size: .
V: TRBV21-1
J: TRBJ2-4
CDR3: CASTGAGSTLLAKNIQYF
DNA: TGTGCCAGCACCGGGGCCGGATCCACATTACTAGCCAAAAACATTCAGTACTTC

D: .
size: few
V: TRBV4-3
J: TRBJ2-7
CDR3: CASSQDQRRVQYF
DNA: TGCGCCAGCAGCCAAGATCAGAGACGGGTGCAGTACTTC

D: .
size: .
V: TRBV4-3
J: TRBJ2-7
CDR3: CASSQDRTNNYEQYF
DNA: TGCGCCAGCAGCCAAGATCGGACAAATAACTACGAGCAGTACTTC

D: .
size: .
V: TRBV7-2
J: TRBJ1-6
CDR3: CASSRVRGRPYNSPLHF
DNA: TGTGCCAGCAGCCGCGTTAGAGGGAGGCCCTATAATTCACCCCTCCACTTT

D: .
size: once
V: TRBV20-1
J: TRBJ1-1
CDR3: CSARDLQGKAFF
DNA: TGCAGTGCTAGAGATCTGCAGGGGAAAGCTTTCTTT

D: TRBD2
size: .
V: TRBV5-1
J: TRBJ2-1
CDR3: CASSLAGGGPRNEQFF
DNA: TGCGCCAGCAGCTTGGCCGGGGGGGGTCCGAGAAATGAGCAGTTCTTC

D: .
size: .
V: TRBV12-3/TRBV12-4
J: TRBJ2-2
CDR3: CASSPRENTGELFF
DNA: TGTGCCAGCAGTCCCAGGGAGAACACCGGGGAGCTGTTTTTT

D: TRBD2
size: .
V: TRBV5-1
J: TRBJ2-5
CDR3: CASSFNPAGGQETQYF
DNA: TGCGCCAGCAGCTTTAACCCAGCGGGGGGCCAAGAGACCCAGTACTTC

D: .
size: .
V: TRBV11-2
J: TRBJ2-1
CDR3: CASSLGNGEQFF
DNA: TGTGCCAGCAGCTTAGGTAACGGTGAGCAGTTCTTC

D: TRBD2
size: .
V: TRBV7-3
J: TRBJ2-2
CDR3: CASSGGTSANTGELFF
DNA: TGTGCCAGCAGCGGCGGAACTAGCGCGAACACCGGGGAGCTGTTTTTT

D: TRBD2
size: .
V: TRBV5-1
J: TRBJ2-3
CDR3: CASSSGLAGVSLTDTQYF
DNA: TGCGCCAGCAGCTCGGGACTAGCGGGGGTCTCTCTCACAGATACGCAGTATTTT

D: TRBD2
size: .
V: TRBV10-3
J: TRBJ2-3
CDR3: CAISRSGGAASRDTQYF
DNA: TGTGCCATCAGTCGCAGCGGGGGGGCGGCGTCGAGGGATACGCAGTATTTT

D: .
size: few
V: TRBV29-1
J: TRBJ1-1
CDR3: CSVSTGGKTEAFF
DNA: TGCAGCGTCTCAACCGGGGGGAAGACTGAAGCTTTCTTT

D: .
size: .
V: TRBV18
J: TRBJ1-6
CDR3: CASSGARGGNSPLHF
DNA: TGTGCCAGCTCAGGGGCTCGCGGGGGTAATTCACCCCTCCACTTT

D: TRBD2
size: .
V: TRBV7-2
J: TRBJ2-5
CDR3: CASSSTSGGGTQYF
DNA: TGTGCCAGCAGCTCGACTAGCGGGGGGGGGACCCAGTACTTC

D: .
size: .
V: TRBV27
J: TRBJ2-3
CDR3: CAAGWSGTDTQYF
DNA: TGTGCCGCTGGGTGGAGTGGCACAGATACGCAGTATTTT

D: .
size: .
V: TRBV5-1
J: TRBJ2-3
CDR3: CASRGLSRNTQYF
DNA: TGCGCCAGCAGAGGACTTTCCCGCAATACGCAGTATTTT

D: TRBD1
size: once
V: TRBV10-2
J: TRBJ2-4
CDR3: CASSFRDSKNIQYF
DNA: TGCGCCAGCAGTTTCCGGGACAGCAAAAACATTCAGTACTTC

D: .
size: .
V: TRBV5-1
J: TRBJ1-2
CDR3: CASSPKEGYGYTF
DNA: TGCGCCAGCAGCCCCAAGGAGGGGTATGGCTACACCTTC

D: .
size: .
V: TRBV6-5
J: TRBJ2-3
CDR3: CASSTGMSTDTQYF
DNA: TGTGCCAGCAGTACAGGGATGAGCACAGATACGCAGTATTTT

D: TRBD1
size: .
V: TRBV12-3/TRBV12-4
J: TRBJ1-6
CDR3: CASTPAGGRDNSPLHF
DNA: TGTGCCAGCACGCCGGCAGGGGGTAGAGATAATTCACCCCTCCACTTT